This entry lists 12 T cell receptor beta chains sequenced from one sample in a study of T cell clones after liver transplantation. Using immunoSEQ multiplex PCR, the repertoire was profiled, and TCRdb retains in-frame clones only, with some absent. The sample carries some 15,000 clones, 82% recorded once. This specimen was CD8+ T cells from blood, taken approximately 50 months after liver transplant. The receptors were sampled from a human patient who received a liver transplant. Some T cells could come from the graft donor.

V gene TRBV28 combines with J gene TRBJ1-1; the D gene is possibly TRBD1 (5 bases). The V and J ends lost 5 bases and 1 base respectively, with 14 bases between them. The CDR3 spans 15 residues. CDR1 and CDR2 (germline): MDHEN, SYDVKM. The CDR3 protein is CASSTIYRPNTEAFF. The CDR3 DNA reads as TGTGCCAGCAGTACTATCTACAGGCCGAACACTGAAGCTTTCTTT.

This clone is judged medium-sized. The CDR3 protein is CAGTSPDRYEQYF. CDR3 nucleotide sequence: TGTGCCGGGACAAGCCCAGATCGGTACGAGCAGTACTTC. The chain has TRBV2 and TRBJ2-7; D perhaps matches TRBD1 (6 bases). V dropped 11 bases and J dropped 4 bases, with 18 bases sitting between them. Germline-derived CDR1 and CDR2 are SNHLY and FYNNEI. This CDR3 has 13 amino acids.

This clone was recorded a few times. This chain uses TRBV10-1 with TRBJ2-1, with D perhaps given as TRBD1 or TRBD2 (5 bases each). The germline V and J ends were trimmed by 6 bases and 4 bases, with 13 bases remaining between them. Germline V gene sequence: CDR1 WNHNN, CDR2 SYGVQD (reference sequence). CDR3 length: 14 residues. CDR3 protein: CASSRDDGYNEQFF. CDR3 DNA: TGCGCCAGCAGCCGGGACGACGGATACAATGAGCAGTTCTTC.

This clone was found once. The CDR3 reads CASSHGGTSSHEQFF. The DNA of the CDR3 is TGTGCCAGCAGTCATGGAGGAACCTCCTCGCATGAGCAGTTCTTC. The chain uses TRBV28 and TRBJ2-1, with TRBD2 as a possible D gene (5 bases). Germline V gene data show CDR1 as MDHEN and CDR2 as SYDVKM. V was clipped by 5 bases and J by 8 bases, with 19 bases between them. This CDR3 region has 15 residues.

The chain carries TRBV7-9 and TRBJ2-3, with D hard to call. This CDR3 region has 15 residues. Trimming removed 2 bases at V and 0 bases at J, with 9 bases between. Germline-derived CDR1 and CDR2 are SEHNR and FQNEAQ (reference sequence). The DNA of the CDR3 is TGTGCCAGCAGCTTACCATGGGCTAGCACAGATACGCAGTATTTT. Encoded protein: CASSLPWASTDTQYF.

The gene calls are TRBV27 and TRBJ2-1, with D possibly TRBD1 on 5 matching bases. CDR1 MNHEY and CDR2 SMNVEV come from the germline V gene (reference sequence). The CDR3 length is 15 residues. Trimming took off 3 bases at V and 0 bases at J, with 9 bases between the two ends. The CDR3 nucleotides read TGTGCCAGCAGTTTTTTGGACACCTCCTACAATGAGCAGTTCTTC. Translated: CASSFLDTSYNEQFF.

This clone was picked up a small number of times. The chain links TRBV27 to TRBJ2-7; 7 bases are a match to TRBD1. The trim removed 3 bases at V and 2 bases at J, leaving 4 bases unmatched. Germline lookup yields CDR1 MNHEY and CDR2 SMNVEV (reference sequence). This CDR3 has 14 residues. This CDR3 is CASSFWDRAYEQYF. In DNA form, the CDR3 reads TGTGCCAGCAGTTTTTGGGACAGAGCCTACGAGCAGTACTTC.

V usage is TRBV9 and J usage is TRBJ1-3; D unclear. CDR3 length equals 14 residues. V lost 4 bases to trimming and J lost 7 bases, with 15 bases between them. CDR1 is SGDLS and CDR2 is YYNGEE in the germline V gene. CDR3 protein: CASSIWTDPNTIYF. In DNA, the CDR3 is TGTGCCAGCAGCATCTGGACGGACCCCAACACCATATATTTT. Combining the CDR3 with reference TRBV9 and TRBJ1-3 gives the whole variable domain DSGVTQTPKHLITATGQRVTLRCSPRSGDLSVYWYQQSLDQGLQFLIQYYNGEERAKGNILERFSAQQFPDLHSELNLSSLELGDSALYFCASSIWTDPNTIYFGEGSWLTVV.

The chain links TRBV7-9 to TRBJ2-1; D ambiguous. The CDR3 runs to 15 residues. The germline V gene has CDR1 SEHNR and CDR2 FQNEAQ (reference sequence). V lost 1 base and J lost 8, with 15 bases in between. CDR3 sequence reads: CASSLVAPGSYEQFF. The CDR3 region has the DNA TGTGCCAGCAGCTTAGTGGCCCCGGGTTCATATGAGCAGTTCTTC.

The V and J genes are TRBV7-9 and TRBJ1-2; TRBD1 matches 10 bases. This CDR3 has 13 amino acids. V dropped 5 bases and J dropped 6; count of bases not matched to a gene: 3. Per the germline V gene, CDR1 is SEHNR and CDR2 is FQNEAQ (reference sequence). The CDR3, as DNA: TGTGCCAGCAGCACGGACAGGGGGGATGGCTACACCTTC. This translates into CASSTDRGDGYTF.

This clone has just a few counts. The chain joins TRBV28 to TRBJ1-2; TRBD1 agrees at 9 bases. This CDR3 is built from 18 residues. Trimming removed 5 bases from V and 6 bases from J; junction bases left unmatched: 19. CDR1 is MDHEN, CDR2 SYDVKM, per germline. The CDR3 DNA reads TGTGCCAGCAGTCTTGAAAGGGGACAGGGTCACCCGGGAAATGGCTACACCTTC. As protein: CASSLERGQGHPGNGYTF.

The J gene is TRBJ2-2, the V gene TRBV9, with 8 bases that match TRBD1. Germline loops: CDR1 SGDLS, CDR2 YYNGEE. With V trimmed by 0 bases and J by 0 bases, 7 bases remained unmatched. This CDR3 region has 18 residues. CDR3 nucleotide sequence: TGTGCCAGCAGCGTAGGCAGGGGGCTTAAAACGAACACCGGGGAGCTGTTTTTT. Protein: CASSVGRGLKTNTGELFF.